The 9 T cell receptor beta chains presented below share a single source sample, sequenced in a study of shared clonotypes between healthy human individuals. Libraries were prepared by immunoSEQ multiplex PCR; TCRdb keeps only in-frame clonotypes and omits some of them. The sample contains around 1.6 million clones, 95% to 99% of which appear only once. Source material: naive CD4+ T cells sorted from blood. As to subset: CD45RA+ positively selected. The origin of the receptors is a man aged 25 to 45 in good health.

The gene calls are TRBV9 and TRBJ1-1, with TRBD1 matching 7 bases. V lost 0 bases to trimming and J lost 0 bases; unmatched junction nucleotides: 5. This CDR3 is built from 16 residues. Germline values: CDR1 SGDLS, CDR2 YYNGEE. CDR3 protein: CASSVDPGGVNTEAFF. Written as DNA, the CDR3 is TGTGCCAGCAGCGTAGACCCAGGGGGAGTGAACACTGAAGCTTTCTTT.

This CDR3 reads CASSRTSGSTRDTQYF. The CDR3 DNA reads as TGTGCCAGCAGTAGGACTAGCGGGAGTACTCGGGATACGCAGTATTTT. J is TRBJ2-3 and V is TRBV5-4; 13 bases align to TRBD2. Germline V gene sequence: CDR1 SGHNT, CDR2 YYREEE (reference sequence). V shed 5 bases and J 6 bases; nucleotides not matched to a gene: 9. CDR3 length equals 16 residues.

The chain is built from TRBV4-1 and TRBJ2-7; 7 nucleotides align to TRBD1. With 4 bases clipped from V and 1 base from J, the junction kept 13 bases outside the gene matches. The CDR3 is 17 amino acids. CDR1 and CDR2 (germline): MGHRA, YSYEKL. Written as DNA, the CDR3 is TGCGCCAGCAGCCCGTACAGGGGATCCTCTCGTTCCTACGAGCAGTACTTC. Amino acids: CASSPYRGSSRSYEQYF.

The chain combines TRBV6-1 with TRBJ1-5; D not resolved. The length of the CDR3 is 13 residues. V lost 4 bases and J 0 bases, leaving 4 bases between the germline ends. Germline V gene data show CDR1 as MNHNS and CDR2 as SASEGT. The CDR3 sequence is CASSGDSNQPQHF. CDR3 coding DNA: TGTGCCAGCAGTGGGGATAGCAATCAGCCCCAGCATTTT.

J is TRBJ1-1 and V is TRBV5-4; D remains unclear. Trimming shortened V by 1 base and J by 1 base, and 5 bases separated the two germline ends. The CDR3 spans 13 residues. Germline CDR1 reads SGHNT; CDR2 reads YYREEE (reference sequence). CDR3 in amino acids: CASSLLENTEAFF. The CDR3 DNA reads TGTGCCAGCAGCTTGTTGGAGAACACTGAAGCTTTCTTT.

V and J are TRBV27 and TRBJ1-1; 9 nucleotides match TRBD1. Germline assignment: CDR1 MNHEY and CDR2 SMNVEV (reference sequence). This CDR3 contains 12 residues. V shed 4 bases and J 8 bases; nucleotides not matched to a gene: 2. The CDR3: CASSWGQGEAFF. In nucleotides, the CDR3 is TGTGCCAGCAGTTGGGGACAGGGAGAAGCTTTCTTT.

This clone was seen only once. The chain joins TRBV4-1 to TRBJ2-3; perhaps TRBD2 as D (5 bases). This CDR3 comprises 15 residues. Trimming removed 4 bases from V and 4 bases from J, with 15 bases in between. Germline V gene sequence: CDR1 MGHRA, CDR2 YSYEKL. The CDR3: CASSLGRRAPDTQYF. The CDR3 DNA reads TGCGCCAGCAGCCTAGGGAGAAGGGCGCCAGATACGCAGTATTTT.

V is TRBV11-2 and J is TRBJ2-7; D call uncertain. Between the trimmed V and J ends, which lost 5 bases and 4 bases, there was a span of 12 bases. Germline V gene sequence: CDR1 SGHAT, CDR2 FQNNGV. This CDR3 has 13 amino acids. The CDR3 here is CASSPVAAYEQYF. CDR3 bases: TGTGCCAGCAGCCCGGTCGCGGCTTACGAGCAGTACTTC.

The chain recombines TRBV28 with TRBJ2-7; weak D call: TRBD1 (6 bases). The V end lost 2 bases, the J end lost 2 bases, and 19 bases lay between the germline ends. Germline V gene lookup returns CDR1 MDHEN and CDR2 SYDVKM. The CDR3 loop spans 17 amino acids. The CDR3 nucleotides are TGTGCCAGCAGTTTAAATCTGGCGGCAGGGGAGACCTACGAGCAGTACTTC. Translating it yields CASSLNLAAGETYEQYF.